These 10 T cell receptor beta chains were sequenced from one sample in a study of patients and donors after allogeneic stem cell transplantation. TCRdb itself ran the RT-PCR reads through MiXCR, one entry per CDR3 protein. The table records roughly 880,000 distinct CDR3 sequences, roughly 18% of them present only once. Sequenced material: blood, either unsorted or a sorted T cell fraction (not recorded which). The receptors stem from a human donor who was either an allogeneic HSCT recipient or a stem cell or donor lymphocyte infusion donor (not recorded which). It is not recorded whose cells these are; they may come from a transplant donor.

Only a few counts were recorded for this clonotype. CDR3 in DNA: TGCAGTGCTAGAGCTACCTATGGGGCCTACGAGCAGTACTTC. Translating gives CSARATYGAYEQYF. The V call is TRBV20-1, the J call TRBJ2-7, with D uncertain. The V end lost 1 base, the J end lost 2 bases, and 12 bases lay between the germline ends. In germline, CDR1 is DFQATT, CDR2 SNEGSKA (reference sequence). The CDR3 sequence is 14 residues long.

This clonotype turned up a few times. J is TRBJ2-3 and V is TRBV30, with 7 bases that match TRBD1. Per germline, CDR1 GTSNPN and CDR2 SVGIG (reference sequence). This CDR3 region has 14 residues. Germline trimming cut 2 bases from V and 1 base from J; bases unmatched to any gene: 3. The DNA of the CDR3 is TGTGCCTGGAGTACAGGACAGGGCACAGATACGCAGTATTTT. Translating it yields CAWSTGQGTDTQYF.

The V gene is TRBV6-2 or TRBV6-3, the J gene TRBJ1-1, with D unresolved. The CDR3 contains 11 residues. Trimming shortened V by 7 bases and J by 3 bases, and 6 bases separated the two germline ends. Germline loops: CDR1 MNHEY, CDR2 SVGEGT. The CDR3, as DNA: TGTGCCAGCACCCTTCACACTGAAGCTTTCTTT. Translation gives CASTLHTEAFF.

This sequence joins TRBV5-1 and TRBJ2-1; D is ambiguous. Per germline, CDR1 SGHRS and CDR2 YFSETQ. Trimming took 2 bases from V and 10 from J, leaving 16 bases between them. This CDR3 comprises 14 residues. The CDR3 region has the DNA TGCGCCAGCAGCTTTGGTCGGGCTTTAAGCGAGCAGTTCTTC. Its protein is CASSFGRALSEQFF.

This chain links TRBV5-5 with TRBJ1-2; 7 bases agree with TRBD1. The V gene end was trimmed by 0 bases and the J gene end by 0 bases; junction bases not matched to a gene: 8. Germline values: CDR1 SGHKS, CDR2 YYEKEE (reference sequence). The CDR3 consists of 17 residues. The CDR3 sequence: CASSLALDRLTNYGYTF. The CDR3 nucleotides are TGTGCCAGCAGCTTGGCCTTGGACAGGCTCACTAACTATGGCTACACCTTC.

This clonotype was observed a few times. The V gene is TRBV20-1, the J gene TRBJ2-7; tentative D call: TRBD2 (6 bases). The CDR3 totals 14 residues. V dropped 5 bases and J dropped 3 bases, with 17 bases sitting between them. The germline V gene has CDR1 DFQATT and CDR2 SNEGSKA (reference sequence). The CDR3 protein is CSALARDLYYEQYF. Written as DNA, the CDR3 is TGCAGTGCTCTGGCGCGGGATCTTTACTACGAGCAGTACTTC.

The genes are TRBV6-5 and TRBJ2-5, with D maybe TRBD2 (5 bases). CDR1 MNHEY and CDR2 SVGAGI come from the germline V gene. Trimming removed 6 bases at V and 4 bases at J, with 9 bases between. The CDR3 consists of 12 residues. In DNA form, the CDR3 reads TGTGCCAGCAGGCGGGTCGGAGAGACCCAGTACTTC. Protein product: CASRRVGETQYF.

The chain joins TRBV4-1 to TRBJ2-3; 9 nucleotides line up with TRBD2. Germline V lookup: CDR1 MGHRA, CDR2 YSYEKL. V shed 2 bases, J shed 4 bases, and the junction held 10 bases outside the gene matches. The CDR3 runs to 17 residues. The CDR3 nucleotides are TGCGCCAGCAGCCAACTGACTCCTAGCGGGGTGGCAGATACGCAGTATTTT. It yields the protein CASSQLTPSGVADTQYF.

A word on this clonotype: Compared with germline, one end of the junction differs, possibly owing to a read error. V usage is TRBV20-1 and J usage is TRBJ1-2, with TRBD1 matching over 8 bases. The CDR3 runs 14 residues. The V gene's germline CDR1 is DFQATT and CDR2 SNEGSKA (reference sequence). The CDR3 DNA reads as TGCAGTGCGAGAGAGACAGGGGTCGGCTATGGCTACACCTTC. Translation: CSARETGVGYGYTF.

This clonotype was counted ten times or more. This chain uses TRBV7-2 with TRBJ2-7; 8 positions match TRBD1. Germline CDR1 and CDR2: SGHTA and FQGNSA. The J segment lost 1 base and the V segment lost 6 bases, leaving 5 bases of the junction unmatched. CDR3 length: 14 amino acids. The CDR3 loop is CASSRYRGSYEQYF. In DNA form, the CDR3 reads TGTGCCAGCAGTCGCTACAGGGGGTCCTACGAGCAGTACTTC.